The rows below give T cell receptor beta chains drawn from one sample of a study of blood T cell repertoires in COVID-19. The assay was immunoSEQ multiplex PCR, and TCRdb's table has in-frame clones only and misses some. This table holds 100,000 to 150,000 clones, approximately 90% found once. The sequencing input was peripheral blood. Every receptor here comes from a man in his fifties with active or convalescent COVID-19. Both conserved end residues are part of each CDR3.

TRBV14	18	CASSRRLAGEGWGETQYF
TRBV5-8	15	CASSQAGLMTNEQFF
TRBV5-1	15	CASSLVQGAPPEQYF
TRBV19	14	CASKRTSGEETQYF
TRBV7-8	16	CASSERLAYSTDTQYF
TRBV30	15	CAWRSNRGLGQPQHF
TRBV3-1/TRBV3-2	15	CASSQVVQTNEKLFF
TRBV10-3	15	CAISETGGQNSEAFF
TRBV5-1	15	CASSLAVTGGGEQYF
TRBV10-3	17	CAISDGQGGAIEDEQYF
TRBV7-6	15	CASSLGNRDNYGYTF
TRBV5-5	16	CAWGRGLAGAVDTQYF
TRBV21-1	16	CASTYTPGGSVNGYTF
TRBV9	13	CASSAQTGGSYTF
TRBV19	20	CASSPQSWSLAVGLLNEQFF
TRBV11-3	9	CASTSGLFF
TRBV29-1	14	CSVRTSGSAGELFF
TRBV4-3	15	CASSQRSANTGELFF
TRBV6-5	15	CASKEIAGRRDEQFF
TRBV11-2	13	CASSLESDQPQHF
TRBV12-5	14	CASGLGGERYEQYF